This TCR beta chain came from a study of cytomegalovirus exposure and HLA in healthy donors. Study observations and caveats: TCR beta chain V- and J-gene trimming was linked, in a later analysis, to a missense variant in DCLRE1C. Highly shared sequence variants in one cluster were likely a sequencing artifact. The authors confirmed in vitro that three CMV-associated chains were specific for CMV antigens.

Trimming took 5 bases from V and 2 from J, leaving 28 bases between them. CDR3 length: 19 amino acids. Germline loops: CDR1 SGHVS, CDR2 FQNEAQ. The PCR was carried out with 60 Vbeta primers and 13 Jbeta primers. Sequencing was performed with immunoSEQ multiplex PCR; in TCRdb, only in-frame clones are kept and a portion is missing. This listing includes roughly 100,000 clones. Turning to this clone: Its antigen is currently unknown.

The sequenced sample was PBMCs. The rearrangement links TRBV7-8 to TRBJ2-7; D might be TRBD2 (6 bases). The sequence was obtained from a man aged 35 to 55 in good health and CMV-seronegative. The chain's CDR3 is CASSKQDGVGDLRTYEQYF. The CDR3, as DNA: TGTGCCAGCAGCAAGCAAGATGGGGTCGGGGACTTGAGGACCTACGAGCAGTACTTC.